This T cell receptor (beta chain) derives from a study of memory CD4+ T cells and cytomegalovirus serostatus. Findings and caveats of the study: 67 of 164 known CMV-associated TCRbeta sequences appeared in CD4+ memory.

This table comes from immunoSEQ multiplex PCR, and its TCRdb copy is limited to in-frame clones, with some not included. The repertoire holds around 33,000 clones, with approximately 76% as singletons. Germline V gene sequence: CDR1 MGHRA, CDR2 YSYEKL. Trimming took 4 bases from V and 1 from J, leaving 10 bases between them. This CDR3 is built from 14 residues. The sort gate was single viable CD3+CD4+CD8-CD45RO+ cells for memory CD4+ T cells. As to this clone: Its antigen is undetermined.

The chain joins TRBV4-1 to TRBJ1-2; D remains ambiguous. This receptor was obtained from an adult in good health and CMV-seronegative. Some clones in this sample may be carry-over from other donors' samples. Sequenced input: memory CD4+ T cells from blood. CDR3 sequence reads: CASSLSRDNYGYTF. CDR3 nucleotide sequence: TGCGCCAGCAGCCTAAGCCGAGATAACTATGGCTACACCTTC.